A selection of T cell receptor beta chains follows, all from one sample in a study of blood T cell repertoires in COVID-19. TCRdb keeps only in-frame clones here, not all; method: immunoSEQ multiplex PCR. The repertoire holds fewer than 350,000 clones, with 85% as singletons. Sequencing was done on a sample of PBMCs or T cells enriched from blood (not recorded which). Source of these receptors: a woman aged 50 to 60 who had recovered from COVID-19. The CDR3 runs from the conserved cysteine through the conserved F or W. The order of the fields is clone size, J gene, V gene, D gene, CDR3 protein, CDR3 DNA. The D gene is left open where the match is weak. Size is omitted from some rows. Given values are once, few, many or a class for expanded clones.

. | TRBJ2-1 | TRBV11-1 | TRBD1 | CASSSRQGAYNEQFF | TGTGCCAGCAGCTCCCGACAGGGGGCCTACAATGAGCAGTTCTTC
. | TRBJ1-3 | TRBV15 | . | CATSSRDYYGNTIYF | TGTGCCACCAGCAGCCGGGACTACTATGGAAACACCATATATTTT
. | TRBJ2-1 | TRBV19 | TRBD2 | CASMGLALGEQFF | TGTGCCAGTATGGGACTAGCATTGGGCGAGCAGTTCTTC
. | TRBJ1-2 | TRBV5-1 | TRBD1 | CASSSPTGGEGYTF | TGCGCCAGCAGCTCCCCGACAGGGGGCGAAGGCTACACCTTC
. | TRBJ1-1 | TRBV11-2 | . | CASSSRTGMNTEAFF | TGTGCCAGCAGCTCCCGAACAGGGATGAACACTGAAGCTTTCTTT
. | TRBJ2-2 | TRBV7-9 | TRBD1 | CASSVRDREITGELFF | TGTGCCAGCAGCGTCCGGGACAGAGAGATCACCGGGGAGCTGTTTTTT
. | TRBJ1-1 | TRBV6-4 | . | CASSSIAGLTEAFF | TGTGCCAGCAGTTCTATTGCAGGGCTCACTGAAGCTTTCTTT
. | TRBJ1-3 | TRBV5-8 | . | CASSLVRGSSGNTIYF | TGTGCCAGCAGCCTCGTGAGGGGGAGCTCTGGAAACACCATATATTTT
. | TRBJ2-3 | TRBV30 | TRBD1 | CAWSQGQGVSTDTQYF | TGTGCCTGGAGTCAAGGACAGGGGGTAAGCACAGATACGCAGTATTTT
. | TRBJ1-6 | TRBV18 | TRBD1 | CASSPYSGGHNSPLHF | TGTGCCAGCTCACCATACTCAGGGGGCCATAATTCACCCCTCCACTTT
. | TRBJ1-1 | TRBV30 | . | CAWKQALSTEAFF | TGTGCCTGGAAACAGGCGCTTAGCACTGAAGCTTTCTTT
. | TRBJ1-3 | TRBV9 | . | CASSPGESRSSGNTIYF | TGTGCCAGCAGCCCCGGAGAGAGCAGAAGCTCTGGAAACACCATATATTTT
. | TRBJ1-2 | TRBV5-6 | . | CASSSPGGPGNYGYTF | TGTGCCAGCAGCTCGCCGGGGGGTCCAGGGAACTATGGCTACACCTTC
few | TRBJ2-1 | TRBV2 | . | CASRRQDSSSYNEQFF | TGTGCCAGCAGACGCCAGGACTCAAGCTCCTACAATGAGCAGTTCTTC
. | TRBJ1-2 | TRBV6-5 | TRBD1 | CASSGQGTYGYTF | TGTGCCAGCAGCGGACAGGGTACCTATGGCTACACCTTC
. | TRBJ1-4 | TRBV30 | . | CAWSDSGNEKLFF | TGTGCCTGGAGTGACAGCGGTAATGAAAAACTGTTTTTT
. | TRBJ2-7 | TRBV24-1 | . | CATSGDARGEQYF | TGTGCCACCAGTGGGGATGCGCGGGGCGAGCAGTACTTC
. | TRBJ1-5 | TRBV2 | . | CASRDGSQILNQPQHF | TGTGCCAGCAGGGACGGGAGCCAGATTTTAAATCAGCCCCAGCATTTT
. | TRBJ2-1 | TRBV5-4 | TRBD2 | CASSHTSGREDEQFF | TGTGCCAGCAGCCACACTAGCGGGAGGGAAGATGAGCAGTTCTTC
. | TRBJ2-2 | TRBV19 | . | CATPRGRTNTGELFF | TGTGCCACCCCCAGGGGCAGGACGAACACCGGGGAGCTGTTTTTT
. | TRBJ1-1 | TRBV6-5 | . | CASSYLGREAFF | TGTGCCAGCAGTTACTTGGGCAGAGAAGCTTTCTTT
once | TRBJ2-2 | TRBV4-1 | TRBD2 | CASSQDPSGGNTGELFF | TGCGCCAGCAGCCAAGACCCGAGCGGGGGGAACACCGGGGAGCTGTTTTTT
. | TRBJ2-1 | TRBV19 | TRBD2 | CASSIGTSGYNEQFF | TGTGCCAGTAGTATCGGGACTAGCGGCTACAATGAGCAGTTCTTC
. | TRBJ2-3 | TRBV6-5 | TRBD2 | CASRTSGTDTQYF | TGTGCCAGCCGGACTAGCGGCACAGATACGCAGTATTTT
. | TRBJ2-5 | TRBV7-9 | . | CASSLVQGYRETQYF | TGTGCCAGCAGCTTAGTGCAGGGGTATCGGGAGACCCAGTACTTC
. | TRBJ2-6 | TRBV4-3 | . | CASSQDLRGRRTGANVLTF | TGCGCCAGCAGCCAAGATCTCAGGGGCAGACGGACTGGGGCCAACGTCCTGACTTTC
once | TRBJ2-3 | TRBV5-1 | TRBD2 | CASSGGGVPSTDTQYF | TGCGCCAGCAGCGGCGGGGGAGTCCCTAGCACAGATACGCAGTATTTT